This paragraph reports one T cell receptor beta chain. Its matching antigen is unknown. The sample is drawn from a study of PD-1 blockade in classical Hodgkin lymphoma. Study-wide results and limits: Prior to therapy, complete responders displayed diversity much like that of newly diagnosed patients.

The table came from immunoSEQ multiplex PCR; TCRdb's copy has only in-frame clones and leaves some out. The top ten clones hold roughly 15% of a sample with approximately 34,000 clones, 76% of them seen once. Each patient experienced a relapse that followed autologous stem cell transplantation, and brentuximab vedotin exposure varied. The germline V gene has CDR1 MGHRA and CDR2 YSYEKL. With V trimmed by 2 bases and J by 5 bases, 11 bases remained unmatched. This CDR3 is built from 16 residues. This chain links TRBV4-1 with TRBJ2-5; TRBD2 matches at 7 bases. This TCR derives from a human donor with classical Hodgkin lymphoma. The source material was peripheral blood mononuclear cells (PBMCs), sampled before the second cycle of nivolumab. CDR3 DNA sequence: TGCGCCAGCAGCCAAAAGCTCCAGGAAGCGGGGGAGACCCAGTACTTC. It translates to CASSQKLQEAGETQYF.